This T cell receptor beta chain was sequenced for a study of blood T cell repertoires in COVID-19. V lost 1 base to trimming and J lost 2 bases; unmatched junction nucleotides: 11. Germline-derived CDR1 and CDR2 are MDHEN and SYDVKM. This CDR3 is 18 amino acids long. In the authors' methods: Using reference gene primer amplification, nucleated cell counts were estimated. Sequencing used immunoSEQ multiplex PCR; TCRdb keeps in-frame clones, though not all of them. V, J and clone size reflect that table, while D and trimming were determined from the DNA. The data hold 45,000 to 55,000 clones, with approximately 81% observed a single time.

This TCR was sampled from a man in his fifties with acute or convalescent COVID-19. The material sequenced was peripheral blood. The chain couples TRBV28 to TRBJ2-3; the match to TRBD2 covers 8 bases. The CDR3 spells CASSLYPRLAGYTDTQYF. DNA of the CDR3: TGTGCCAGCAGTTTATACCCCAGATTAGCGGGATACACAGATACGCAGTATTTT.